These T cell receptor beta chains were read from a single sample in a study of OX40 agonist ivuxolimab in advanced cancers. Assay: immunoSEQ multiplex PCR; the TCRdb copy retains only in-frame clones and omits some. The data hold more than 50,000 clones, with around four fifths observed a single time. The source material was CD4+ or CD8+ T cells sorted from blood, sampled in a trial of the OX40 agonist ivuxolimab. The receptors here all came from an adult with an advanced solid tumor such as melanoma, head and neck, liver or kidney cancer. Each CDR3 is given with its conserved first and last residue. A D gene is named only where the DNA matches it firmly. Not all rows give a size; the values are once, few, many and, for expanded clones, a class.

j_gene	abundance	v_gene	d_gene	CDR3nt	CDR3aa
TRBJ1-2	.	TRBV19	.	TGTGCCAGTAGTCCCACAGGGTACCGGCCTGGCTACACCTTC	CASSPTGYRPGYTF
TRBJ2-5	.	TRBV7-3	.	TGTGCCAGCAGCTTAAGGTCCAGCGGATCGTACCAAGAGACCCAGTACTTC	CASSLRSSGSYQETQYF
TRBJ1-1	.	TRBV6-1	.	TGTGCCAGCAGGGCGTTCGGTGGGAATGAAGCTTTCTTT	CASRAFGGNEAFF
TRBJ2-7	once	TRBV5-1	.	TGCGCCAGCGGCGACTATTCTTACGAGCAGTACTTC	CASGDYSYEQYF
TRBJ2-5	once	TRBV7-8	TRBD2	TGTGCCAGCAGCTTTGAACTAGCGGGTCGTCAAGAGACCCAGTACTTC	CASSFELAGRQETQYF
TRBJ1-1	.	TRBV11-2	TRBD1	TGTGCCAGCAGCCCGGGGACAGGGAACACTGAAGCTTTCTTT	CASSPGTGNTEAFF
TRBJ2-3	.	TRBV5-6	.	TGTGCCAGCAGCTCCACCCAACAGAGGTGGGTGCAGTATTTT	CASSSTQQRWVQYF
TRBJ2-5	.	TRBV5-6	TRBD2	TGTGCCAGCAGCTTGGCAGCGGGAGGACTCCAAGAGACCCAGTACTTC	CASSLAAGGLQETQYF
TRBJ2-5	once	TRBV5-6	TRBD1	TGTGCCAGCAGCTTCGTAGGACAGGGAGAGACCCAGTACTTC	CASSFVGQGETQYF
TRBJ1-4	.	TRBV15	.	TGTGCCACACGACAGGACCTTAATGAAAAACTGTTTTTT	CATRQDLNEKLFF